The clone carrying this T cell receptor (beta chain) was detected once. The CDR3 consists of 14 residues. Trimming removed 6 bases from V and 7 bases from J, with 15 bases in between. From germline, CDR1 is LNHDA and CDR2 SQIVND (reference sequence). The source of the sample is a study of blood T cell repertoires in COVID-19. Study information: The United States, Italy and Spain were the sources of the acute and convalescent COVID-19 samples. Sources were T cells, B-cell-depleted T cells, or PBMCs; the material itself was cDNA or gDNA.

In the source study's methods: Estimated nucleated cell counts came from reference gene primer amplification. The assay was immunoSEQ multiplex PCR, and TCRdb's table has in-frame clones only and misses some. The V and J calls and clone size come from that table; D and trimming were worked out from the DNA. The data contain approximately 300,000 clones, 80% to 85% of them singletons. The TCR comes from a person aged 65-85 years with COVID-19, enrolled during active disease. The sequencing sample was made of peripheral blood. The rearrangement joins TRBV19 to TRBJ2-2; perhaps TRBD1 as D (5 bases). As DNA, the CDR3 is TGTGCCAGTAGAGAGAAGACAGCAGGCGGGGAGCTGTTTTTT. This codes for CASREKTAGGELFF.